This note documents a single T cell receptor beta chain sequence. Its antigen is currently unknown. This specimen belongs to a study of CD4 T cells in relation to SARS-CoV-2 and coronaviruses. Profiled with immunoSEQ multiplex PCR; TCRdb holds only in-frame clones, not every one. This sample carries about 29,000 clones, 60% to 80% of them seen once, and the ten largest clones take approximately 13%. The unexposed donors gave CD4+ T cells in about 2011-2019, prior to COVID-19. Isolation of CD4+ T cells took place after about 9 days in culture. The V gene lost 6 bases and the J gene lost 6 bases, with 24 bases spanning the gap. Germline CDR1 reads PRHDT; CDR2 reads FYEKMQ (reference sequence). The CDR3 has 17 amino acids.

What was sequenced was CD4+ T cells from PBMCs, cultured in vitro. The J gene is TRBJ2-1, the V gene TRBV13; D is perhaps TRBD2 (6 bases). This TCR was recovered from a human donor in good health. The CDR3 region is CASSLPRSFGRGNEQFF. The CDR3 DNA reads TGTGCCAGCAGTCTCCCCCGGTCCTTCGGGCGGGGCAATGAGCAGTTCTTC.